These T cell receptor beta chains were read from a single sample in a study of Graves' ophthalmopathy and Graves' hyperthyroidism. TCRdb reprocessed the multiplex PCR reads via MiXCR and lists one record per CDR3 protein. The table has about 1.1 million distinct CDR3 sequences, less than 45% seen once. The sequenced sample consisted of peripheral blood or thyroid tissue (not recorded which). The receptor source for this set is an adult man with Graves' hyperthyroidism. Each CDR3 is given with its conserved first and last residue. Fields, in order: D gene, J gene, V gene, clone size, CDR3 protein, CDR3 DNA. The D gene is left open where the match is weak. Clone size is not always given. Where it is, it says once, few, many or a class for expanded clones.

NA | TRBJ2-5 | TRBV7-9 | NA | CASSLMRAAAETQYF | TGTGCCAGCAGCCTCATGCGGGCGGCCGCGGAGACCCAGTACTTC
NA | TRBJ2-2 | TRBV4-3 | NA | CASSQDLTGTGELFF | TGCGCCAGCAGCCAAGATCTCACAGGTACCGGGGAGCTGTTTTTT
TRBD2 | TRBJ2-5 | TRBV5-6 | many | CASSLAGTSETQYF | TGTGCCAGCAGCTTGGCCGGGACTAGCGAGACCCAGTACTTC
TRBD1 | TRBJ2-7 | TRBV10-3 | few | CASSTTDRGPYEQYF | TGTGCCAGCAGTACCACGGACAGGGGGCCCTACGAGCAGTACTTC
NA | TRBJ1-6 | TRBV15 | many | CATSRDRGLAQPLHF | TGTGCCACCAGCAGAGATCGCGGGCTTGCCCAACCCCTCCACTTT
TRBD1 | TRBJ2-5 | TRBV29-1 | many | CSVEGTGAQETQYF | TGCAGCGTTGAGGGGACAGGGGCCCAAGAGACCCAGTACTTC
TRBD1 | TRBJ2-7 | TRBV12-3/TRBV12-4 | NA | CASSKFSGWFQGATISEQYF | TGTGCCAGCAGCAAGTTTAGCGGTTGGTTCCAGGGGGCTACGATCTCCGAGCAGTACTTC
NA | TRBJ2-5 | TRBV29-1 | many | CSVHLPNQETQYF | TGCAGCGTGCACCTACCTAACCAAGAGACCCAGTACTTC
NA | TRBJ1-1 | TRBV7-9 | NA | CASSRREAFF | TGTGCCAGCAGCCGGAGGGAAGCTTTCTTT
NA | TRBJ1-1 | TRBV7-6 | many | CATSRGGTEAFF | TGTGCCACTAGCCGGGGGGGCACTGAAGCTTTCTTT
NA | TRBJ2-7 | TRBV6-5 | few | CASSYADSSYEQYF | TGTGCCAGCAGTTACGCGGACAGCTCCTACGAGCAGTACTTC
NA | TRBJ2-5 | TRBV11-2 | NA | CASSTGQHQPQYF | TGTGCCAGCAGCACAGGACAGCATCAGCCCCAGTACTTC
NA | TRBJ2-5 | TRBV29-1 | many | CSVEWGGWQETQYF | TGCAGCGTTGAATGGGGTGGTTGGCAAGAGACCCAGTACTTC
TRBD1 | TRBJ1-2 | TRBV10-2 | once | CASRTGQENYGYTF | TGCGCCAGCAGAACCGGACAGGAGAACTATGGCTACACCTTC
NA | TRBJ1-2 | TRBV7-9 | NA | CASSQLSYGYTF | TGTGCCAGCAGTCAACTTTCTTATGGCTACACCTTC
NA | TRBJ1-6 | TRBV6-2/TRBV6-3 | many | CASTQEDRLSPLHF | TGTGCCAGCACCCAAGAGGACAGATTGTCACCCCTCCACTTT
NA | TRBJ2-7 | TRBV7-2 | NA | CASSLLRYGQYF | TGTGCCAGCAGCTTACTTCGCTACGGGCAGTACTTC
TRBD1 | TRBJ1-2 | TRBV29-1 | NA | CSVVTGQGGYGYTF | TGCAGCGTTGTAACAGGCCAGGGGGGCTATGGCTACACCTTC
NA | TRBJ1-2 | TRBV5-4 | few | CASSPRTEYYGYTF | TGTGCCAGCAGCCCCCGGACGGAATACTATGGCTACACCTTC
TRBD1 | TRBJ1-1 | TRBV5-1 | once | CASATGGTGNTEAFF | TGCGCCAGCGCGACAGGGGGGACCGGAAACACTGAAGCTTTCTTT
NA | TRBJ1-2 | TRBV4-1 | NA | CASSQGGREANYGYTF | TGCGCCAGCAGCCAAGGGGGCAGGGAGGCTAACTATGGCTACACCTTC
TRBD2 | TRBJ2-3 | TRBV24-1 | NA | CATSFPAGGSDTQYF | TGTGCCACCAGTTTCCCAGCGGGGGGCAGCGATACGCAGTATTTT
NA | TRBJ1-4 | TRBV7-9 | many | CASSLDFRGGREKLFF | TGTGCCAGCAGCTTAGACTTTCGGGGAGGTCGGGAAAAACTGTTTTTT
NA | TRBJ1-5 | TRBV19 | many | CASSNVGSNQPQHF | TGTGCCAGTAGTAACGTAGGTAGCAATCAGCCCCAGCATTTT
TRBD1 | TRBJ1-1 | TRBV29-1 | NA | CSSTTGSTEAFF | TGCAGTTCCACGACAGGGTCCACTGAAGCTTTCTTT
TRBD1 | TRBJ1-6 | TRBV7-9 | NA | CASSPRGTGLVSPLHF | TGTGCCAGCAGCCCCCGTGGGACAGGGCTTGTTTCACCCCTCCACTTT
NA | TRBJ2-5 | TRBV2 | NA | CASSGGATPYF | TGTGCCAGCAGCGGAGGGGCGACCCCGTACTTC
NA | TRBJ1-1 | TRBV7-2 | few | CASSPGGWEMNTEAFF | TGTGCCAGCAGCCCGGGAGGATGGGAAATGAACACTGAAGCTTTCTTT
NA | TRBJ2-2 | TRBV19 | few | CASSINPGAGELFF | TGTGCCAGTAGTATAAATCCGGGGGCCGGGGAGCTGTTTTTT
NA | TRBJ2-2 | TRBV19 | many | CASSRSARITGELSF | TGTGCCAGTAGTAGATCGGCCAGGATAACCGGGGAGCTGTCTTTT
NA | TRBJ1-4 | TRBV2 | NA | CASSGAFRGPQEKLFF | TGTGCCAGCAGTGGGGCCTTCCGGGGACCCCAAGAAAAACTGTTTTTT
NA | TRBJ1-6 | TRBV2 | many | CASRTETVYNSPLHF | TGTGCCAGCAGGACGGAGACGGTCTATAATTCACCCCTCCACTTT
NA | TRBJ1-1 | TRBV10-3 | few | CAISETGRETEAFF | TGTGCCATCAGTGAGACAGGGAGGGAAACTGAAGCTTTCTTT
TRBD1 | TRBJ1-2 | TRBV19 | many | CASGDRNYGYTF | TGTGCCAGTGGGGACAGGAACTATGGCTACACCTTC
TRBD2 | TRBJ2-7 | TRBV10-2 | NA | CASSARDPQASGGAGEQYF | TGCGCCAGCAGTGCTAGAGATCCCCAAGCTAGCGGGGGAGCGGGTGAGCAGTACTTC
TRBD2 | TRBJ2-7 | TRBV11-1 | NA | CASSSGTSGPIGGEQYF | TGTGCCAGCAGCTCCGGGACTAGCGGACCTATAGGAGGGGAGCAGTACTTC
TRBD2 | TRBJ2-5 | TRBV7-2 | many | CASSQAGGAETQYF | TGTGCCAGCAGCCAAGCGGGAGGTGCGGAGACCCAGTACTTC
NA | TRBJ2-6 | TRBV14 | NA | CASSQLQGAGANVLTF | TGTGCCAGCAGCCAACTACAGGGAGCTGGGGCCAACGTCCTGACTTTC
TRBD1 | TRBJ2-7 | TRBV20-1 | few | CSSYIPGGTGSHEQYF | TGCAGTTCGTACATACCAGGGGGGACAGGGTCTCACGAGCAGTACTTC
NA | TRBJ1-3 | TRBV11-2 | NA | CASRTGARNTIYF | TGTGCCAGCAGGACGGGGGCTAGAAACACCATATATTTT
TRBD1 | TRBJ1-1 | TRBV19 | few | CASMSGQGRFTEAFF | TGTGCCAGTATGTCGGGACAGGGTCGTTTCACTGAAGCTTTCTTT
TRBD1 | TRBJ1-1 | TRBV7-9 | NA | CASSSVDRAHTEAFF | TGTGCCAGCAGCTCCGTCGACAGGGCTCACACTGAAGCTTTCTTT